The rows below give T cell receptor beta chains drawn from one sample of a study of blood T cell repertoires in COVID-19. The data were produced by immunoSEQ multiplex PCR, yet TCRdb's version contains in-frame clones alone and is incomplete. The data show nearly 110,000 clones, 60% to 80% seen once. Specimen: peripheral blood. The receptors were sampled from a human donor with acute or convalescent COVID-19. The donor label of this sample is uncertain. Both conserved end residues are part of each CDR3. The D gene is left open where the match is weak. Expanded clones are given a class, and other clones once, few, many or no size at all.

clone size	D gene	J gene	V gene	CDR3 length	CDR3 DNA	CDR3 protein
.	TRBD1	TRBJ1-6	TRBV19	14	TGTGCCAGTACCGACAGGGGATTTCGGTCACCCCTCCACTTT	CASTDRGFRSPLHF
.	.	TRBJ2-3	TRBV10-1	15	TGCGCCAGCAGCCCGTCTGGGAGAAGCACAGATACGCAGTATTTT	CASSPSGRSTDTQYF
.	TRBD1	TRBJ1-1	TRBV6-6	15	TGTGCCAGCAGTTGGGGACAGGGGGCTGGGACTGAAGCTTTCTTT	CASSWGQGAGTEAFF
once	.	TRBJ1-2	TRBV6-5	13	TGTGCCAGCAGATTAGACAGCAGCTATGGCTACACCTTC	CASRLDSSYGYTF
.	TRBD1	TRBJ1-6	TRBV9	16	TGTGCCAGCAGCTCCCGTGGAGGGGGCGTTAATTCACCCCTCCACTTT	CASSSRGGGVNSPLHF
.	.	TRBJ1-6	TRBV5-1	16	TGCGCCAGCAGCTTGGAAGGGAGCTCCTATAATTCACCCCTCCACTTT	CASSLEGSSYNSPLHF
.	.	TRBJ1-2	TRBV28	14	TGTGCCAGCAGCCTTAGCGGATCTAACTATGGCTACACCTTC	CASSLSGSNYGYTF
many	.	TRBJ2-1	TRBV7-2	15	TGTGCCAGCAGTCCAAGGGGGGGGTACTACAATGAGCAGTTCTTC	CASSPRGGYYNEQFF
.	.	TRBJ2-1	TRBV24-1	16	TGTGCCACCAGTGATCTACAGGGTACTAACTACAATGAGCAGTTCTTC	CATSDLQGTNYNEQFF
.	.	TRBJ1-3	TRBV7-9	17	TGTGCCAGCAGCTGGGGCGTAGGACAGAGCTCTGGAAACACCATATATTTT	CASSWGVGQSSGNTIYF
.	TRBD1	TRBJ1-2	TRBV15	15	TGTGCCACCAGCAGTGCCCGGGACAGGTCTTATGGCTACACCTTC	CATSSARDRSYGYTF
few	.	TRBJ1-5	TRBV7-2	14	TGTGCCAGCAGCTTAGCGCAGGGGTATCAGCCCCAGCATTTT	CASSLAQGYQPQHF
.	TRBD1	TRBJ1-1	TRBV18	14	TGTGCCAGCTCCTCGGACAGGGAGGACACTGAAGCTTTCTTT	CASSSDREDTEAFF
.	.	TRBJ1-5	TRBV28	12	TGTGCCAGCAGTTCCGGTCATCAGCCCCAGCATTTT	CASSSGHQPQHF
.	.	TRBJ1-2	TRBV3-1/TRBV3-2	14	TGTGCCAGCAGCGGACGACAGGACGTCCATGGCTACACCTTC	CASSGRQDVHGYTF
.	TRBD1	TRBJ1-3	TRBV6-5	14	TGTGCCAGCAGTTACGGGACAGGGGGAAACACCATATATTTT	CASSYGTGGNTIYF
.	TRBD1	TRBJ2-1	TRBV28	16	TGTGCCAGCAGTCTAGGGGACAGGAGCTCCTACAATGAGCAGTTCTTC	CASSLGDRSSYNEQFF
.	.	TRBJ2-4	TRBV5-8	16	TGTGCCAGCAGCTCCGGACAGCCACTAGCCAAAAACATTCAGTACTTC	CASSSGQPLAKNIQYF
.	.	TRBJ2-2	TRBV30	14	TGTGCCTGGAGTGTGATGGAGCCCACCGGGGAGCTGTTTTTT	CAWSVMEPTGELFF
.	TRBD2	TRBJ2-4	TRBV28	16	TGTGCCAGCAGTTTGTCCGGGACTAGCGGGGGAAACATTCAGTACTTC	CASSLSGTSGGNIQYF
once	.	TRBJ2-2	TRBV7-9	15	TGTGCCAGCAGCCCCCGGTCACTCAACACCGGGGAGCTGTTTTTT	CASSPRSLNTGELFF
.	.	TRBJ2-1	TRBV25-1	18	TGTGCCAGCAGTGATTGGCCCGGGACATCTTCGCGGACGGATGAGCAGTTCTTC	CASSDWPGTSSRTDEQFF
.	.	TRBJ2-7	TRBV30	13	TGTGCCTGGAGTGTGACAGCCCGGCACGAGCAGTACTTC	CAWSVTARHEQYF
.	TRBD1	TRBJ2-3	TRBV5-5	14	TGTGCCAGCAGCCGACAGGGGTTTGCAGATACGCAGTATTTT	CASSRQGFADTQYF
.	.	TRBJ1-2	TRBV28	12	TGTGCCAGCAGTTTATTTCCGTTCGGCTACACCTTC	CASSLFPFGYTF
few	.	TRBJ1-5	TRBV2	14	TGTGCCAGCAGCGAGACGGGATTCAATCAGCCCCAGCATTTT	CASSETGFNQPQHF
.	.	TRBJ1-2	TRBV28	14	TGTGCCAGCAGTTTAGACAGCCTAGACTATGGCTACACCTTC	CASSLDSLDYGYTF
.	.	TRBJ2-1	TRBV6-5	15	TGTGCCAGCAGTTACTCGAGGTATCAGCACAATGAGCAGTTCTTC	CASSYSRYQHNEQFF
.	.	TRBJ1-1	TRBV7-6	15	TGTGCCAGCAGCTTAGGTTCGGCAGGGTGGACTGAAGCTTTCTTT	CASSLGSAGWTEAFF
once	TRBD1	TRBJ2-1	TRBV5-6	16	TGTGCCAGCAGCTTATACGCAGGGGGCGCCTACAATGAGCAGTTCTTC	CASSLYAGGAYNEQFF
.	TRBD1	TRBJ1-1	TRBV14	15	TGTGCCAGCAGCGCAGGACAGGGAATGAACACTGAAGCTTTCTTT	CASSAGQGMNTEAFF
.	.	TRBJ1-2	TRBV2	12	TGTGCCAGCAGTGAAGCGGACTTTGTCTACACCTTC	CASSEADFVYTF
.	.	TRBJ1-5	TRBV10-1	19	TGCGCCAGCGCCCGCAGACACTCACCCCGTCATTATAGCAATCAGCCCCAGCATTTT	CASARRHSPRHYSNQPQHF
.	.	TRBJ2-7	TRBV30	13	TGTGCCTGGAAGAGGCAGCCCTCCTACGAGCAGTACTTC	CAWKRQPSYEQYF
.	.	TRBJ2-3	TRBV4-1	12	TGCGCCAGCAGCCAAAAGGGGGATACGCAGTATTTT	CASSQKGDTQYF
few	.	TRBJ1-4	TRBV5-1	15	TGCGCCAGCAGCTTGAATGTCGCAACTAATGAAAAACTGTTTTTT	CASSLNVATNEKLFF
.	TRBD1	TRBJ1-3	TRBV6-6	15	TGTGCCAGCAGTTCCGGACAGGGGGCAGGAAACACCATATATTTT	CASSSGQGAGNTIYF
.	TRBD1	TRBJ1-1	TRBV27	15	TGTGCCAGCAGTAAAAAGACAGGGTTGACCACTGAAGCTTTCTTT	CASSKKTGLTTEAFF
once	TRBD1	TRBJ1-5	TRBV18	14	TGTGCCAGCTCACCCGGGACAGGCGAATGGGCCCAGCATTTT	CASSPGTGEWAQHF
.	TRBD1	TRBJ2-3	TRBV19	16	TGTGCCAGTAGTCGGTCCGGGACAGGGGGCACAGATACGCAGTATTTT	CASSRSGTGGTDTQYF
few	.	TRBJ1-6	TRBV3-1/TRBV3-2	14	TGTGCCAGCAGCCGGGGGGTGGTGGGCTCACCCCTCCACTTT	CASSRGVVGSPLHF
.	.	TRBJ2-7	TRBV5-1	17	TGCGCCAGCAGCCTGGGGGGGTCACAGGGGGTGACCTACGAGCAGTACTTC	CASSLGGSQGVTYEQYF
few	.	TRBJ1-1	TRBV18	11	TGTGCCAGCTCACCGGAGACTGAAGCTTTCTTT	CASSPETEAFF
.	.	TRBJ2-7	TRBV7-8	13	TGTGCCAGCAGCAGCCGACGAGGTTACGAGCAGTACTTC	CASSSRRGYEQYF
.	TRBD2	TRBJ2-5	TRBV6-5	14	TGTGCCAGCAGTTCCTGGACTAGCGGAGAGACCCAGTACTTC	CASSSWTSGETQYF
.	.	TRBJ2-5	TRBV28	14	TGTGCCAGCAGGGACTTAAGGGACCAAGAGACCCAGTACTTC	CASRDLRDQETQYF
.	.	TRBJ1-3	TRBV3-1/TRBV3-2	15	TGTGCCAGCAGCCAATCGGGAGTTTTTGGAAACACCATATATTTT	CASSQSGVFGNTIYF
.	.	TRBJ2-3	TRBV20-1	16	TGCAGTGCTAGTGACCGGGGGACCTCTAGCACAGATACGCAGTATTTT	CSASDRGTSSTDTQYF
.	TRBD1	TRBJ1-6	TRBV4-1	16	TGCGCCAGCAGCCAAGGATCGGGAAGGGGGCATTCACCCCTCCACTTT	CASSQGSGRGHSPLHF
once	.	TRBJ1-6	TRBV2	15	TGTGCCAGCAGTCCCGGGACATGGGAGGGTTCACCCCTCCACTTT	CASSPGTWEGSPLHF
.	TRBD2	TRBJ2-1	TRBV10-3	15	TGTGCCATCAGGGTAGCGGGGGGTGGCTACAATGAGCAGTTCTTC	CAIRVAGGGYNEQFF
.	.	TRBJ2-2	TRBV5-4	15	TGTGCCAGCAGCTTTCCCGGGAGAGAGGGCGGGGAGCTGTTTTTT	CASSFPGREGGELFF